These 23 T cell receptor beta chains were all obtained from the same sample, sequenced in a study of T cell responses to AZD1222 COVID-19 vaccine. Here immunoSEQ multiplex PCR was the method, and the copy in TCRdb shows in-frame clones only, minus some. The sample lists 140,000 or so clones, approximately 90% seen once, with roughly 4% in the top ten. The sequencing here drew on peripheral blood, taken 28 days after the second AZD1222 dose. The receptors come from an adult who received the AZD1222 COVID-19 vaccine.

About this clone itself: The same CDR3 arises from other DNA sequences in this sample as well. The chain joins TRBV29-1 to TRBJ1-1; D is ambiguous. The CDR3 contains 12 residues. CDR1 is SQVTM, CDR2 ANQGSEA, per germline. Between the trimmed V and J ends, which lost 4 bases and 0 bases, there was a span of 6 bases. The CDR3 DNA follows: TGCAGCGTTGCCCGGATGAACACTGAAGCTTTCTTT. It is translated as CSVARMNTEAFF.

As DNA, the CDR3 is TGTGCCAGCAGCAAGGGGGTTAACTATGGCTACACCTTC. Amino acid sequence: CASSKGVNYGYTF. The rearrangement uses TRBV5-8 and TRBJ1-2, with TRBD1 as a possible D gene (6 bases). V was trimmed by 4 bases and J by 1 base, leaving 8 bases between them. Germline values: CDR1 SGHTS, CDR2 YDEGEE. CDR3 length: 13 amino acids.

CDR3 nucleotides: TGCGCCAGCAGCCAAGACCGGGGGGGAGTAGATACGCAGTATTTT. It specifies CASSQDRGGVDTQYF. This chain connects TRBV4-3 to TRBJ2-3; 8 positions match TRBD2. The V and J ends lost 0 bases and 5 bases, in that order; junction bases with no gene match: 4. The CDR3 runs to 15 residues. CDR1 and CDR2 (germline): LGHNA, YSLEER.

The V call is TRBV29-1, the J call TRBJ1-2, with TRBD1 as a possible D gene (6 bases). The germline V gene encodes CDR1 SQVTM and CDR2 ANQGSEA. This CDR3 has 13 amino acids. Trimming took off 4 bases at V and 7 bases at J, with 16 bases between the two ends. The CDR3 is CSVGGGLSGGYTF. Written as DNA, the CDR3 is TGCAGCGTTGGGGGGGGCCTGAGTGGTGGCTACACCTTC.

Note on this clone: At one boundary the junction diverges from the germline segment, which might be a read error. The chain combines TRBV7-7 with TRBJ1-3; a possible D gene is TRBD1 (5 bases). This CDR3 contains 17 residues. From germline, CDR1 is SSHAT and CDR2 FNYEAQ (reference sequence). CDR3 sequence reads: CASSPPPWGISGNTIYF. The DNA of the CDR3 is TGTGCTAGCAGCCCGCCCCCCTGGGGGATCTCTGGAAACACCATATATTTT.

The rearrangement links TRBV7-8 to TRBJ2-2; maybe TRBD2 (6 bases). Trimming removed 7 bases from V and 7 bases from J, with 16 bases in between. CDR1 and CDR2 from the germline V gene are SGHVS and FQNEAQ. The CDR3 sequence is 14 residues long. This chain's CDR3 is CASTFRRDYGELFF. In DNA form, the CDR3 reads TGTGCCAGCACCTTTCGGAGGGATTACGGGGAGCTGTTTTTT.

This clone has a handful of counts. This chain joins TRBV29-1 and TRBJ2-3, with D possibly TRBD2 on 5 matching bases. Germline V gene data show CDR1 as SQVTM and CDR2 as ANQGSEA. This CDR3 spans 14 amino acids. The V end was cut by 7 bases, the J end by 2 bases, with 16 bases between. The CDR3 sequence: CSARVGEVTDTQYF. DNA of the CDR3: TGCAGCGCCCGGGTGGGAGAAGTCACAGATACGCAGTATTTT.

The chain links TRBV19 to TRBJ1-5; no definite D call. CDR1 LNHDA and CDR2 SQIVND come from the germline V gene (reference sequence). The V end lost 2 bases, the J end lost 3 bases, and 8 bases lay between the germline ends. CDR3 length: 14 residues. CDR3 bases: TGTGCCAGTAGTATACCCAGCTTCAATCAGCCCCAGCATTTT. The encoded protein is CASSIPSFNQPQHF.

This chain connects TRBV7-3 to TRBJ2-2, with 13 bases lining up with TRBD2. In germline, CDR1 is SGHTA, CDR2 FQGTGA. J was trimmed by 3 bases and V by 5 bases; bases with no gene match: 12. The CDR3 is 19 amino acids. The CDR3: CASSPGLAGKLFHTGELFF. Here the CDR3 DNA reads TGTGCCAGCAGCCCGGGACTAGCGGGGAAACTCTTCCACACCGGGGAGCTGTTTTTT.

This clone was recorded only once. CDR3 in DNA: TGTGCCAGCAGCTCCGTGGGAAACCCCGGGGAGCTGTTTTTT. Translation: CASSSVGNPGELFF. V gene TRBV7-3 combines with J gene TRBJ2-2; D gene ambiguous. There are 14 residues in the CDR3. V shed 4 bases and J shed 6 bases, with 12 bases lying between them. CDR1 is SGHTA, CDR2 FQGTGA, per germline. Complete variable domain (other parts from reference TRBV7-3 and TRBJ2-2): GAGVSQTPSNKVTEKGKYVELRCDPISGHTALYWYRQSLGQGPEFLIYFQGTGAADDSGLPNDRFFAVRPEGSVSTLKIQRTERGDSAVYLCASSSVGNPGELFFGEGSRLTVL.

The chain uses TRBV4-2 and TRBJ1-2; a weak D match, TRBD1 (5 bases). This CDR3 is built from 15 residues. Trimming removed 0 bases at V and 4 bases at J, with 12 bases between. Germline lookup yields CDR1 LGHNA and CDR2 YNFKEQ. CDR3 nucleotides: TGTGCCAGCAGCCAAGAGTGGGGCTCCTCCTATGGCTACACCTTC. It yields the protein CASSQEWGSSYGYTF.

The chain links TRBV5-8 to TRBJ2-3, with 9 bases lining up with TRBD1. After removal of 4 bases from V and 0 bases from J, the junction contained 3 bases not matched to a gene. In germline, CDR1 is SGHTS, CDR2 YDEGEE. The CDR3 covers 15 residues. This chain's CDR3 is CASSPGQGSTDTQYF. The CDR3 DNA reads TGTGCCAGCAGCCCAGGACAGGGGAGCACAGATACGCAGTATTTT.

The V call is TRBV27, the J call TRBJ2-1, with 9 nucleotides matching TRBD2. With V trimmed by 4 bases and J by 4 bases, 11 bases remained unmatched. There are 17 residues in the CDR3. CDR1 is MNHEY and CDR2 is SMNVEV in the germline V gene (reference sequence). CDR3 loop: CASSSALLAGGYNEQFF. As DNA, the CDR3 is TGTGCCAGCAGTTCGGCTCTTCTGGCGGGGGGGTACAATGAGCAGTTCTTC.

CDR3 in DNA: TGCGCCAGCAGCTTGGAAAGGGCATGGGGAGCCAAAAACATTCAGTACTTC. It encodes CASSLERAWGAKNIQYF. The rearrangement joins TRBV5-1 to TRBJ2-4; D ambiguous. V lost 0 bases, J lost 0 bases, and 13 bases lay in between. Germline V gives CDR1 SGHRS, CDR2 YFSETQ. The CDR3 extends over 17 amino acids.

This chain connects TRBV4-2 to TRBJ2-7; a weak D match, TRBD2 (6 bases). CDR1 is LGHNA, CDR2 YNFKEQ, per germline. Trimming removed 1 base from V and 4 bases from J, with 14 bases in between. The CDR3 runs 15 residues. CDR3 amino acids: CASSQAGTDGYEQYF. CDR3 DNA: TGTGCCAGCAGCCAAGCCGGGACTGACGGTTACGAGCAGTACTTC.

In its sample, this clone was seen once. This sequence joins TRBV9 and TRBJ2-3, with a weak D call TRBD2 (6 bases). The length of the CDR3 is 16 residues. Germline lookup yields CDR1 SGDLS and CDR2 YYNGEE. The V gene lost 3 bases and the J gene lost 1 base, with 15 bases spanning the gap. CDR3 residues: CASSASGQGRTDTQYF. The DNA of the CDR3 is TGTGCCAGCAGCGCCAGCGGGCAGGGACGCACAGATACGCAGTATTTT.

The V gene is TRBV4-3, the J gene TRBJ2-1, with 9 bases fitting TRBD2. Germline V gene sequence: CDR1 LGHNA, CDR2 YSLEER. This CDR3 is 17 amino acids long. V trimming: 1 base; J trimming: 5 bases; junction bases outside the gene matches: 9. This CDR3 is CASSQVLAGAGNNEQFF. CDR3 coding DNA: TGCGCCAGCAGCCAAGTTTTAGCGGGAGCGGGTAACAATGAGCAGTTCTTC.

This chain connects TRBV4-1 to TRBJ1-1; D remains ambiguous. The CDR3 has 13 residues. The V gene lost 4 bases and the J gene lost 3 bases, with 9 bases spanning the gap. Germline CDR1 reads MGHRA; CDR2 reads YSYEKL. The DNA for the CDR3 is TGCGCCAGCAGCCGAACGGGAGACACTGAAGCTTTCTTT. It translates to CASSRTGDTEAFF.

CDR3 residues: CASSQEWQGSLYGYTF. The DNA of the CDR3 is TGCGCCAGCAGCCAAGAATGGCAGGGCTCGCTCTATGGCTACACCTTC. This chain uses TRBV4-1 with TRBJ1-2; TRBD1 might be the D (5 bases). Per germline, CDR1 MGHRA and CDR2 YSYEKL. The V gene lost 0 bases and the J gene lost 4 bases, with 15 bases spanning the gap. This CDR3 is built from 16 residues.

The rearrangement uses TRBV9 and TRBJ1-2; TRBD1 matches at 7 bases. The germline CDR1 and CDR2 sequences are SGDLS and YYNGEE. CDR3 size: 14 residues. V gave up 5 bases and J gave up 2 bases; unmatched junction bases: 6. CDR3 in DNA: TGTGCCAGCAGAAGGGGGACAGTCAACTATGGCTACACCTTC. Its translation is CASRRGTVNYGYTF. The whole variable domain, remainder taken from reference TRBV9 and TRBJ1-2, is DSGVTQTPKHLITATGQRVTLRCSPRSGDLSVYWYQQSLDQGLQFLIQYYNGEERAKGNILERFSAQQFPDLHSELNLSSLELGDSALYFCASRRGTVNYGYTFGSGTRLTVV.

The rearrangement uses TRBV7-2 and TRBJ1-2; D is ambiguous. The germline V gene has CDR1 SGHTA and CDR2 FQGNSA. Between the trimmed V and J ends, which lost 1 base and 0 bases, there was a span of 9 bases. The CDR3 is made up of 15 amino acids. This chain's CDR3 is CASSLEGATNYGYTF. The CDR3 DNA is TGTGCCAGCAGCTTAGAAGGTGCAACTAACTATGGCTACACCTTC.

The chain carries TRBV6-5 and TRBJ1-2; D gene unclear. This CDR3 is 14 amino acids long. Germline assignment: CDR1 MNHEY and CDR2 SVGAGI. Trimming left V 0 bases short and J 2 bases short, with 7 bases between. The CDR3 DNA is TGTGCCAGCAGTTACTCTATAGGGAACTATGGCTACACCTTC. It codes for CASSYSIGNYGYTF.

The J gene is TRBJ2-5, the V gene TRBV3-1 (or the pseudogene TRBV3-2); TRBD1 is a possible D gene (7 bases). Germline V lookup: CDR1 LGHDT, CDR2 YNNKEL (reference sequence). Trimming cost V 3 bases and J 5 bases, with 13 bases left between them. This CDR3 contains 14 residues. CDR3 nucleotides: TGTGCCAGCAGCCACAGGGGGGCAGGTGAGACCCAGTACTTC. As protein: CASSHRGAGETQYF.